The T cell receptor (beta chain) under discussion was sequenced for a study of identical twins. Study conclusions and caveats: Twin pairs had excess sharing that was weaker in beta out-of-frame sequences. Insertions were fewer in abundant cord blood beta clonotypes, whereas memory repertoires showed none of this pattern.

The CDR3 is 16 amino acids. Per the germline V gene, CDR1 is ENHRY and CDR2 is SYGVKD. V lost 3 bases, J lost 5 bases, and 7 bases stayed unmatched. Each CDR3 protein gets one entry after TCRdb re-called the 5' RACE reads with MiXCR. This sample yields a few hundred thousand distinct CDR3 sequences, of which 13% to 15% are seen a single time; approximately 1% belongs to the top ten. In regard to this clonotype: What it binds is unknown.

Separately, the same data were catalogued under a study of yellow fever vaccine responses in identical twins. This second study notes: Twins reportedly had a vaccine T cell response that seemed partly convergent, partly personalized.

This sequence originates from a woman between 18 and 30 years old in good health. Sequencing was carried out using CD4+ T cells sorted from blood. The rearrangement links TRBV10-3 to TRBJ2-1; 10 positions agree with TRBD2. CDR3 residues: CAISERLAGVNNEQFF. The CDR3 DNA follows: TGTGCCATCAGTGAACGGCTAGCGGGGGTAAACAATGAGCAGTTCTTC.